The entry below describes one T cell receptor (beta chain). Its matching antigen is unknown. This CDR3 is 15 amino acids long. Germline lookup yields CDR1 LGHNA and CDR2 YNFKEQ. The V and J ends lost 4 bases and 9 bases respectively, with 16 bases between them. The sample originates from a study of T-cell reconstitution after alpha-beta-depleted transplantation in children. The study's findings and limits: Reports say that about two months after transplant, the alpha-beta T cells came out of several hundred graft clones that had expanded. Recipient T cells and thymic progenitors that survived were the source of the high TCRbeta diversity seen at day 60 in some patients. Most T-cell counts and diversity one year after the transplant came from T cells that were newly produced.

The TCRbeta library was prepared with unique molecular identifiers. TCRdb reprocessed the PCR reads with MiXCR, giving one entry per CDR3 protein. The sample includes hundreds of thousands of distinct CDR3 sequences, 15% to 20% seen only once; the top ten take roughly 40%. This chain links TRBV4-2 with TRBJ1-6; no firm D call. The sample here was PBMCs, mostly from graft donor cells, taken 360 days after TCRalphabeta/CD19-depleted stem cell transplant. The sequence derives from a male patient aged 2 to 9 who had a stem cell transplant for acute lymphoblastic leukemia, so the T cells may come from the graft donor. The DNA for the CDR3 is TGTGCCAGCAGCCCACGAGGGTGGAGCAGTTCACCCCTCCACTTT. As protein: CASSPRGWSSSPLHF.